This T cell receptor (beta chain) was captured by sequencing in a study of blood T cell repertoires in COVID-19. Study information: Samples of COVID-19 (acute and convalescent) were obtained from the United States, Italy and Spain.

Participants were placed into cohorts based on the clinical history they reported. Original methodology: Amplified reference gene primers provided the basis for estimating nucleated cell counts. Profiled with immunoSEQ multiplex PCR; TCRdb holds only in-frame clones, not every one. That table gives V, J and clone size, and the DNA gave D and trimming. The top ten hold about 1.3% of the sample, which has some 220,000 clones, about 79% seen once. CDR1 is KGHSH and CDR2 is LQKENI in the germline V gene. CDR3 length equals 16 residues. Trimming removed 1 base from V and 1 base from J, with 11 bases in between.

This chain joins TRBV18 and TRBJ1-5; D is unresolved. This receptor was identified in a woman in her 40s with acute COVID-19. Input material: PBMCs or T cells enriched from blood (not recorded which). CDR3 coding DNA: TGTGCCAGCTCACCACGGGTGACAAGCAGCAATCAGCCCCAGCATTTT. Amino acid sequence: CASSPRVTSSNQPQHF.